These 25 T cell receptor beta chains came from one sample sequenced in a study of blood T cell repertoires in COVID-19. Clones were sequenced by immunoSEQ multiplex PCR, and TCRdb holds only the in-frame ones, with some missing. Among about 400,000 clones listed, 87% were seen once. Sequenced: PBMCs or T cells enriched from blood (not recorded which). All receptors come from a woman between 50 and 59 years old who had recovered from COVID-19.

The chain combines TRBV6-5 with TRBJ1-5; 7 bases agree with TRBD1. Trimming cost V 2 bases and J 0 bases; bases outside gene matches: 4. The length of the CDR3 is 16 residues. The germline CDR1 and CDR2 sequences are MNHEY and SVGAGI. CDR3 in amino acids: CASSYGQDYSNQPQHF. CDR3 nucleotides: TGTGCCAGCAGTTACGGACAGGACTATAGCAATCAGCCCCAGCATTTT.

This sequence joins TRBV5-6 and TRBJ1-6; a possible D gene is TRBD1 (6 bases). Germline CDR1 is SGHDT and CDR2 is YYEEEE. The CDR3 loop spans 14 amino acids. The germline V and J ends were trimmed by 1 base and 7 bases, with 9 bases remaining between them. The DNA of the CDR3 is TGTGCCAGCAGCTTGAGGGGGTCCAATTCACCCCTCCACTTT. It is translated as CASSLRGSNSPLHF.

The chain carries TRBV28 and TRBJ2-5, with D possibly being TRBD1 (8 bases). V dropped 7 bases and J dropped 4 bases, with 22 bases sitting between them. Germline values: CDR1 MDHEN, CDR2 SYDVKM. The CDR3 extends over 16 amino acids. The CDR3 sequence: CASNTQGGERRETQYF. CDR3 DNA: TGTGCCAGCAATACACAGGGGGGGGAACGAAGAGAGACCCAGTACTTC.

This rearrangement joins TRBV2 to TRBJ1-1; D gene unclear. This CDR3 comprises 16 residues. The germline V gene has CDR1 SNHLY and CDR2 FYNNEI. Trimming removed 5 bases at V and 8 bases at J, with 24 bases between. CDR3 residues: CASSPPFYHRVEEAFF. The CDR3 DNA sequence: TGTGCCAGCAGTCCTCCATTCTATCACCGGGTAGAGGAAGCTTTCTTT.

This clone was recorded once. V gene TRBV11-1 combines with J gene TRBJ2-7; 7 bases match TRBD2. The length of the CDR3 is 14 residues. The trim removed 4 bases at V and 2 bases at J, leaving 5 bases unmatched. Germline values: CDR1 SGHAT, CDR2 FQDESV (reference sequence). Written as DNA, the CDR3 is TGTGCCAGCAGCTCCCGGGGGGAGACCTACGAGCAGTACTTC. As protein: CASSSRGETYEQYF.

This chain uses TRBV19 with TRBJ1-5; 8 nucleotides align to TRBD1. Per the germline V gene, CDR1 is LNHDA and CDR2 is SQIVND (reference sequence). The junction had 11 bases not matched to a gene; V was cut back by 5 bases and J by 2 bases. CDR3 length: 17 residues. The CDR3 reads CASSPTRGQGGNQPQHF. In DNA form, the CDR3 reads TGTGCCAGTAGTCCAACCCGAGGACAGGGAGGCAATCAGCCCCAGCATTTT.

The rearrangement joins TRBV6-5 to TRBJ2-3; 10 positions agree with TRBD2. Per germline, CDR1 MNHEY and CDR2 SVGAGI. V lost 6 bases and J lost 4; bases outside the gene matches: 4. There are 14 residues in the CDR3. The CDR3 DNA reads TGTGCCAGCAGGAATAGCGGGGGGCCAGATACGCAGTATTTT. Amino acids: CASRNSGGPDTQYF.

The genes are TRBV2 and TRBJ2-1; TRBD2 matches at 9 bases. Looked up from germline, CDR1 is SNHLY and CDR2 is FYNNEI. This CDR3 is built from 12 residues. The J segment lost 9 bases and the V segment lost 7 bases, leaving 4 bases of the junction unmatched. CDR3 sequence reads: CASTLAGVEQFF. CDR3 nucleotides: TGTGCCAGCACATTAGCGGGGGTTGAGCAGTTCTTC.

V gene TRBV5-1 combines with J gene TRBJ2-7, with 7 bases matching TRBD1. Germline V gene data show CDR1 as SGHRS and CDR2 as YFSETQ. V lost 1 base and J lost 2; bases outside the gene matches: 3. The CDR3 contains 14 residues. CDR3 in amino acids: CASSLKQGTYEQYF. The CDR3 nucleotides are TGCGCCAGCAGCTTGAAACAGGGGACCTACGAGCAGTACTTC.

CDR3 loop: CASSRGGAGQENIQYF. For the CDR3, the DNA is TGCGCCAGCAGTCGGGGCGGCGCGGGACAGGAAAACATTCAGTACTTC. The rearrangement joins TRBV5-1 to TRBJ2-4; 8 bases are a match to TRBD1. Germline V lookup: CDR1 SGHRS, CDR2 YFSETQ. The ends lost 5 bases at V and 5 bases at J; junction bases unmatched: 12. This CDR3 contains 16 residues.

J is TRBJ1-1 and V is TRBV5-6; D remains ambiguous. V was clipped by 0 bases and J by 7 bases, with 10 bases between them. The germline CDR1 and CDR2 sequences are SGHDT and YYEEEE. The CDR3 is 13 residues long. DNA of the CDR3: TGTGCCAGCAGCTTGGCTCCGGAGAATGAAGCTTTCTTT. Translation gives CASSLAPENEAFF. Variable domain in full (rest from reference TRBV5-6 and TRBJ1-1): DAGVTQSPTHLIKTRGQQVTLRCSPKSGHDTVSWYQQALGQGPQFIFQYYEEEERQRGNFPDRFSGHQFPNYSSELNVNALLLGDSALYLCASSLAPENEAFFGQGTRLTVV.

The V gene is TRBV7-8, the J gene TRBJ1-5; D is uncertain. The length of the CDR3 is 13 residues. Deletions cut 5 bases from V and 0 bases from J, with 5 bases between. The germline gives CDR1 SGHVS, CDR2 FQNEAQ. Here the CDR3 DNA reads TGTGCCAGCAGCCCCTTTAGCAATCAGCCCCAGCATTTT. This codes for CASSPFSNQPQHF.

This chain links TRBV9 with TRBJ2-7, with 8 bases that match TRBD2. CDR3 length equals 14 residues. After removal of 4 bases from V and 3 bases from J, the junction contained 6 bases not matched to a gene. Germline CDR1 and CDR2: SGDLS and YYNGEE. The CDR3 sequence is CASSTGLANYEQYF. The CDR3 coding sequence is TGTGCCAGCAGCACAGGACTAGCCAACTACGAGCAGTACTTC.

This clone has more than one count but fewer than ten. The rearrangement links TRBV21-1 to TRBJ2-7; the table's D gene call, TRBD2, was not cross checked with the DNA. TRBV21-1 is a recognized pseudogene. The CDR3 loop spans 13 amino acids. In nucleotides, the CDR3 is TGTGCCAGCAGGGATGGAGGGAACGACGAGCAGTACTTC. Its translation is CASRDGGNDEQYF.

V and J are TRBV6-2 or TRBV6-3 and TRBJ1-6; TRBD1 is a possible D gene (5 bases). Germline loops: CDR1 MNHEY, CDR2 SVGEGT. The CDR3 totals 15 residues. The V and J ends lost 2 bases and 10 bases respectively, with 15 bases between them. As DNA, the CDR3 is TGTGCCAGCAGTTACGATGGTACAGGATACTCACCCCTCCACTTT. Protein sequence: CASSYDGTGYSPLHF.

The chain uses TRBV29-1 and TRBJ2-5; 9 bases align to TRBD1. This CDR3 spans 17 amino acids. J lost 5 bases, V lost 3 bases, and 16 bases had no gene match. From germline, CDR1 is SQVTM and CDR2 ANQGSEA. The CDR3 DNA follows: TGCAGCGTTGACGGGACAGGGCTACCCCTTTGGTCGGAGACCCAGTACTTC. Translation gives CSVDGTGLPLWSETQYF.

The V and J genes are TRBV28 and TRBJ1-6; 9 nucleotides line up with TRBD1. The CDR3 is made up of 16 amino acids. The germline CDR1 and CDR2 sequences are MDHEN and SYDVKM. Trimming cost V 6 bases and J 0 bases; bases outside gene matches: 3. The CDR3 nucleotides are TGTGCCAGCAGGCGACAGGGGGGCTCCTATAATTCACCCCTCCACTTT. This sequence encodes CASRRQGGSYNSPLHF.

CDR3 sequence: CASSFSGSRYGYTF. CDR3 coding DNA: TGTGCCAGCAGCTTCTCCGGTTCACGCTATGGCTACACCTTC. This rearrangement joins TRBV5-4 to TRBJ1-2; no clear D gene. CDR3 length: 14 residues. Trimming removed 2 bases at V and 4 bases at J, with 12 bases between. The germline V gene encodes CDR1 SGHNT and CDR2 YYREEE (reference sequence). Complete variable domain (other parts from reference TRBV5-4 and TRBJ1-2): ETGVTQSPTHLIKTRGQQVTLRCSSQSGHNTVSWYQQALGQGPQFIFQYYREEENGRGNFPPRFSGLQFPNYSSELNVNALELDDSALYLCASSFSGSRYGYTFGSGTRLTVV.

In this sample, this clone turned up a few times. The chain carries TRBV15 and TRBJ1-5; TRBD1 is a possible D gene (6 bases). This CDR3 has 15 residues. Germline V gene lookup returns CDR1 LNHNV and CDR2 YYDKDF (reference sequence). Between the trimmed V and J ends, which lost 5 bases and 7 bases, there was a span of 18 bases. The CDR3 DNA sequence: TGTGCCACCAGCTTACAAGACAGGTCTGGCCAGCCCCAGCATTTT. Translation: CATSLQDRSGQPQHF.

This chain uses TRBV11-3 with TRBJ2-3; D gene ambiguous. The CDR3 extends over 14 amino acids. Germline V lookup: CDR1 SGHNT, CDR2 YENEEA. Trimming pared 5 bases from V and 9 bases from J, leaving 18 bases between. This CDR3 is CASSDRVLFDTQYF. In nucleotides, the CDR3 is TGTGCCAGCAGCGACCGGGTCCTCTTCGACACGCAGTATTTT.

V and J are TRBV19 and TRBJ1-5, with 8 bases aligning to TRBD1. V lost 9 bases, J lost 7 bases, and 8 bases stayed unmatched. The CDR3 consists of 13 residues. Per germline, CDR1 LNHDA and CDR2 SQIVND (reference sequence). CDR3 nucleotides: TGTGCCAGCCAGGACAGGGAAGGACAGCCCCAGCATTTT. This encodes CASQDREGQPQHF. The whole variable domain, filled in from reference TRBV19 and TRBJ1-5, reads DGGITQSPKYLFRKEGQNVTLSCEQNLNHDAMYWYRQDPGQGLRLIYYSQIVNDFQKGDIAEGYSVSREKKESFPLTVTSAQKNPTAFYLCASQDREGQPQHFGDGTRLSIL.

The chain has TRBV27 and TRBJ1-4; D call uncertain. Germline CDR1 MNHEY, CDR2 SMNVEV (reference sequence). V lost 6 bases and J lost 0, with 11 bases in between. The CDR3 has 15 residues. As DNA, the CDR3 is TGTGCCAGCAGGTATGCAGAAGCAACTAATGAAAAACTGTTTTTT. Translating gives CASRYAEATNEKLFF. The full variable domain, with the rest looked up from reference TRBV27 and TRBJ1-4, is EAQVTQNPRYLITVTGKKLTVTCSQNMNHEYMSWYRQDPGLGLRQIYYSMNVEVTDKGDVPEGYKVSRKEKRNFPLILESPSPNQTSLYFCASRYAEATNEKLFFGSGTQLSVL.

This chain joins TRBV28 and TRBJ2-1; 8 positions match TRBD1. V lost 3 bases, J lost 9 bases, and 4 bases stayed unmatched. CDR1 is MDHEN, CDR2 SYDVKM, per germline. This CDR3 is 13 amino acids long. In DNA form, the CDR3 reads TGTGCCAGCAGTTTTCGGGACAGGCCTGAGCAGTTCTTC. Translation: CASSFRDRPEQFF. Full variable domain (remainder filled in from reference TRBV28 and TRBJ2-1): DVKVTQSSRYLVKRTGEKVFLECVQDMDHENMFWYRQDPGLGLRLIYFSYDVKMKEKGDIPEGYSVSREKKERFSLILESASTNQTSMYLCASSFRDRPEQFFGPGTRLTVL.

A word on this clone: In the same sample, other DNA sequences code for this CDR3. The chain is built from TRBV30 and TRBJ2-7, with TRBD1 as a possible D gene (6 bases). The CDR3 is made up of 11 amino acids. Trimming left V 6 bases short and J 4 bases short, with 10 bases between. Per the germline V gene, CDR1 is GTSNPN and CDR2 is SVGIG (reference sequence). CDR3 protein: CACNREYEQYF. In DNA form, the CDR3 reads TGTGCCTGCAACAGGGAATACGAGCAGTACTTC.

V usage is TRBV9 and J usage is TRBJ1-2; 8 positions agree with TRBD1. Germline loops: CDR1 SGDLS, CDR2 YYNGEE. V lost 4 bases to trimming and J lost 4 bases; unmatched junction nucleotides: 12. The CDR3 totals 16 residues. CDR3 loop: CASSTAQGQAGYGYTF. The CDR3, as DNA: TGTGCCAGCAGCACAGCACAGGGACAGGCAGGCTATGGCTACACCTTC.